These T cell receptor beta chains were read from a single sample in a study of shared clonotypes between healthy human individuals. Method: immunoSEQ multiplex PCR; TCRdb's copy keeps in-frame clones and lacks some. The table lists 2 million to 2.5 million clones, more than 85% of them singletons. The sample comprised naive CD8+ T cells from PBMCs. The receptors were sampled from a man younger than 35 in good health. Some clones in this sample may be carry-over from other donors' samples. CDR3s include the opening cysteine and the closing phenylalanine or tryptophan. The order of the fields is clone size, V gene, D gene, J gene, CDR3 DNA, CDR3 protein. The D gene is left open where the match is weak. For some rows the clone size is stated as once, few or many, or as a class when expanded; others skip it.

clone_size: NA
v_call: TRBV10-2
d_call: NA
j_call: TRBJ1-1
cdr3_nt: TGCGCCAGCAGTACCTCCGAGAACACTGAAGCTTTCTTT
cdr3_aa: CASSTSENTEAFF

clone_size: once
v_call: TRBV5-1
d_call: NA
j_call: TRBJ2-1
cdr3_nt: TGCGCCAGCAGCTTGTCGGGATTCTACAATGAGCAGTTCTTC
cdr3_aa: CASSLSGFYNEQFF

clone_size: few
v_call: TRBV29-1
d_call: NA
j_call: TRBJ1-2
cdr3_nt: TGCAGCGTTGGGGGGACACACTATGGCTACACCTTC
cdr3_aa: CSVGGTHYGYTF

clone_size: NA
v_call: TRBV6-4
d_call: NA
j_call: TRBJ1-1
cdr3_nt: TGTGCCAGCAGTGACTCGAGTGGGGGTGACACTGAAGCTTTCTTT
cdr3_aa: CASSDSSGGDTEAFF

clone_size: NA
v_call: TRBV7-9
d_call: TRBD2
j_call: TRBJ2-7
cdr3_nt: TGTGCCAGCAGCCTATCCGAGCGGGACGGGGAGCAGTACTTC
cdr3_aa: CASSLSERDGEQYF

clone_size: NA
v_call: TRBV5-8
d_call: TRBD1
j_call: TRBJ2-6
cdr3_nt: TGTGCCAGCGGAAAGGACAGGGTCAGTTCTGGGGCCAACGTCCTGACTTTC
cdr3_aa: CASGKDRVSSGANVLTF

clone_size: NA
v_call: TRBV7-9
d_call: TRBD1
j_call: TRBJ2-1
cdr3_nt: TGTGCCAGCAGTTTTGGCTTACAGGGGGCTAGAAATGAGCAGTTCTTC
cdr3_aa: CASSFGLQGARNEQFF

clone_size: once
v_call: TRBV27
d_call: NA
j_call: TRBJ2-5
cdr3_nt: TGTGCCAGCAGTCTAAGCAGGAATTGGGAGACCCAGTACTTC
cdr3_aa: CASSLSRNWETQYF

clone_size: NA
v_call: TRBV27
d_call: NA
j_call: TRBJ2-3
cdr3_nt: TGTGCCAGCAGTCCGTTGACAGACACAGATACGCAGTATTTT
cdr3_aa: CASSPLTDTDTQYF

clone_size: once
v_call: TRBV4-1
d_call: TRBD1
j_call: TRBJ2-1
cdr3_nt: TGCGCCAGCAGCCAAGATCGGGACAGGGGCTATGAGCAGTTCTTC
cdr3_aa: CASSQDRDRGYEQFF

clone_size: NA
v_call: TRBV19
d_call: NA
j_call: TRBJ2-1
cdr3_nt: TGTGCCAGTAGTATTTTTCAGGTTAAAGAGCAGTTCTTC
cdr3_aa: CASSIFQVKEQFF

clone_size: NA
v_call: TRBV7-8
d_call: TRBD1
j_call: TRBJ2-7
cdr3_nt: TGTGCCAGCAGCTTAGCGGGGACAGCCCACGAGCAGTACTTC
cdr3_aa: CASSLAGTAHEQYF